Listed below are T cell receptor beta chains from one sample, sequenced in a study of cytomegalovirus exposure and HLA in healthy donors. Using immunoSEQ multiplex PCR, the repertoire was profiled, and TCRdb retains in-frame clones only, with some absent. The sample comprises 55,000 to 70,000 clones, over 60% of which are singletons, and more than 2.5% rests with the top ten. Sequencing was performed on PBMCs. The receptor set was obtained from a woman between 50 and 59 years old in good health and CMV-seronegative. Each CDR3 is given with its conserved first and last residue. Each record gives: J gene, D gene, clone size, CDR3 length, V gene, CDR3 protein, CDR3 DNA. D genes are given only for firm matches. Rows give clone size only sometimes, using once, few, many, or a class for an expanded clone.

J gene: TRBJ2-1
D gene: TRBD2
clone size: few
CDR3 length: 14
V gene: TRBV29-1
CDR3 protein: CSARGSGSRVEQFF
CDR3 DNA: TGCAGCGCCCGGGGTAGCGGGAGTAGGGTTGAGCAGTTCTTC

J gene: TRBJ2-7
D gene: .
clone size: .
CDR3 length: 15
V gene: TRBV28
CDR3 protein: CASSPAASGSYEQYF
CDR3 DNA: TGTGCCAGCAGCCCAGCGGCTTCAGGCTCCTACGAGCAGTACTTC

J gene: TRBJ1-4
D gene: .
clone size: .
CDR3 length: 15
V gene: TRBV6-5
CDR3 protein: CASSYGGVTNEKLFF
CDR3 DNA: TGTGCCAGCAGTTACGGCGGGGTTACTAATGAAAAACTGTTTTTT

J gene: TRBJ2-7
D gene: TRBD2
clone size: .
CDR3 length: 16
V gene: TRBV11-2
CDR3 protein: CASSPWTSGSSYEQYF
CDR3 DNA: TGTGCCAGCAGCCCATGGACTAGCGGGAGCTCCTACGAGCAGTACTTC

J gene: TRBJ2-7
D gene: TRBD1
clone size: .
CDR3 length: 13
V gene: TRBV5-8
CDR3 protein: CASSGDRGYEQYF
CDR3 DNA: TGTGCCAGCAGCGGGGACAGGGGCTACGAGCAGTACTTC

J gene: TRBJ2-5
D gene: TRBD1
clone size: .
CDR3 length: 14
V gene: TRBV28
CDR3 protein: CASRTTGGQETQYF
CDR3 DNA: TGTGCCAGCAGAACAACAGGGGGGCAAGAGACCCAGTACTTC

J gene: TRBJ2-1
D gene: .
clone size: .
CDR3 length: 14
V gene: TRBV11-2
CDR3 protein: CASSPPSHRNEQFF
CDR3 DNA: TGTGCCAGCAGCCCACCATCCCATAGAAATGAGCAGTTCTTC

J gene: TRBJ2-1
D gene: TRBD2
clone size: .
CDR3 length: 14
V gene: TRBV27
CDR3 protein: CASRGLAGENEQFF
CDR3 DNA: TGTGCCAGCAGGGGACTAGCGGGAGAGAATGAGCAGTTCTTC

J gene: TRBJ2-2
D gene: TRBD1
clone size: .
CDR3 length: 13
V gene: TRBV28
CDR3 protein: CASSITEGQGLFF
CDR3 DNA: TGTGCCAGCAGTATTACCGAGGGACAGGGGCTGTTTTTT

J gene: TRBJ1-3
D gene: .
clone size: .
CDR3 length: 12
V gene: TRBV6-5
CDR3 protein: CASKSSGNTIYF
CDR3 DNA: TGTGCCAGCAAGAGCTCTGGAAACACCATATATTTT

J gene: TRBJ2-1
D gene: .
clone size: .
CDR3 length: 15
V gene: TRBV11-3
CDR3 protein: CASSKGWEKVDEQFF
CDR3 DNA: TGTGCCAGCAGCAAAGGGTGGGAGAAGGTCGATGAGCAGTTCTTC

J gene: TRBJ2-7
D gene: .
clone size: .
CDR3 length: 15
V gene: TRBV5-1
CDR3 protein: CASSLGQRAPYEQYF
CDR3 DNA: TGCGCCAGCAGCTTGGGTCAGCGGGCCCCCTACGAGCAGTACTTC

J gene: TRBJ2-7
D gene: .
clone size: .
CDR3 length: 19
V gene: TRBV21-1
CDR3 protein: CASSKEGLSTREHPYEQYF
CDR3 DNA: TGTGCCAGCAGCAAAGAGGGGCTCTCTACCCGGGAGCATCCCTACGAGCAGTACTTC

J gene: TRBJ2-7
D gene: .
clone size: .
CDR3 length: 15
V gene: TRBV28
CDR3 protein: CASSLFGGGSYEQYF
CDR3 DNA: TGTGCCAGCAGTTTGTTTGGGGGCGGCTCCTACGAGCAGTACTTC

J gene: TRBJ1-1
D gene: .
clone size: .
CDR3 length: 13
V gene: TRBV5-1
CDR3 protein: CASSEGPTAEAFF
CDR3 DNA: TGCGCCAGCAGCGAGGGTCCAACCGCTGAAGCTTTCTTT

J gene: TRBJ2-7
D gene: TRBD2
clone size: .
CDR3 length: 14
V gene: TRBV7-9
CDR3 protein: CASSGRTSRHEQYF
CDR3 DNA: TGTGCCAGCAGCGGACGGACTAGCAGGCACGAGCAGTACTTC

J gene: TRBJ1-3
D gene: .
clone size: .
CDR3 length: 13
V gene: TRBV29-1
CDR3 protein: CSVLSGAGNTIYF
CDR3 DNA: TGCAGCGTCTTATCAGGTGCTGGAAACACCATATATTTT

J gene: TRBJ1-2
D gene: .
clone size: .
CDR3 length: 14
V gene: TRBV6-5
CDR3 protein: CASSPPGQRYGYTF
CDR3 DNA: TGTGCCAGCAGTCCCCCCGGACAGAGATATGGCTACACCTTC

J gene: TRBJ1-2
D gene: .
clone size: .
CDR3 length: 15
V gene: TRBV28
CDR3 protein: CASSLILDTQYGYTF
CDR3 DNA: TGTGCCAGCAGTTTGATCCTGGACACCCAATATGGCTACACCTTC

J gene: TRBJ2-5
D gene: TRBD2
clone size: .
CDR3 length: 15
V gene: TRBV10-2
CDR3 protein: CASSGRLAGVETQYF
CDR3 DNA: TGCGCCAGCAGTGGGAGACTAGCGGGGGTGGAGACCCAGTACTTC

J gene: TRBJ2-7
D gene: TRBD1
clone size: .
CDR3 length: 14
V gene: TRBV9
CDR3 protein: CASSVGAGGNEQYF
CDR3 DNA: TGTGCCAGCAGCGTTGGGGCAGGGGGCAACGAGCAGTACTTC

J gene: TRBJ1-1
D gene: .
clone size: .
CDR3 length: 13
V gene: TRBV15
CDR3 protein: CATSRGMNTEAFF
CDR3 DNA: TGTGCCACATCCAGGGGTATGAACACTGAAGCTTTCTTT

J gene: TRBJ2-2
D gene: .
clone size: .
CDR3 length: 17
V gene: TRBV5-6
CDR3 protein: CASSLKVAGFNTGELFF
CDR3 DNA: TGTGCCAGCAGCTTGAAGGTGGCGGGTTTTAACACCGGGGAGCTGTTTTTT

J gene: TRBJ1-1
D gene: .
clone size: .
CDR3 length: 15
V gene: TRBV5-4
CDR3 protein: CASSLRSLRNTEAFF
CDR3 DNA: TGTGCCAGCAGCTTGCGGTCGCTCCGGAACACTGAAGCTTTCTTT

J gene: TRBJ1-1
D gene: .
clone size: .
CDR3 length: 13
V gene: TRBV28
CDR3 protein: CASSLGSPREAFF
CDR3 DNA: TGTGCCAGCAGTTTGGGGAGCCCTCGGGAAGCTTTCTTT

J gene: TRBJ2-7
D gene: TRBD1
clone size: few
CDR3 length: 14
V gene: TRBV5-1
CDR3 protein: CASSLGQGVGEQYF
CDR3 DNA: TGCGCCAGCAGCTTAGGACAGGGGGTAGGCGAGCAGTACTTC

J gene: TRBJ2-1
D gene: TRBD2
clone size: .
CDR3 length: 18
V gene: TRBV10-3
CDR3 protein: CASSTPGTSGRKNNEQFF
CDR3 DNA: TGTGCCAGCAGCACCCCCGGGACTAGCGGGAGAAAGAACAATGAGCAGTTCTTC

J gene: TRBJ1-4
D gene: TRBD1
clone size: .
CDR3 length: 15
V gene: TRBV6-6
CDR3 protein: CASRNPGTVNEKLFF
CDR3 DNA: TGTGCCAGCAGAAACCCCGGGACAGTTAATGAAAAACTGTTTTTT

J gene: TRBJ1-2
D gene: .
clone size: few
CDR3 length: 13
V gene: TRBV29-1
CDR3 protein: CSVEKRGYEVYTF
CDR3 DNA: TGCAGCGTTGAGAAGCGGGGTTATGAAGTCTACACCTTC

J gene: TRBJ2-1
D gene: .
clone size: .
CDR3 length: 14
V gene: TRBV18
CDR3 protein: CASSPTTGDDEQFF
CDR3 DNA: TGTGCCAGCTCACCAACGACAGGAGACGATGAGCAGTTCTTC

J gene: TRBJ1-2
D gene: TRBD1
clone size: few
CDR3 length: 14
V gene: TRBV6-4
CDR3 protein: CASSDPGTGSGYTF
CDR3 DNA: TGTGCCAGCAGTGATCCCGGGACAGGGTCTGGCTACACCTTC

J gene: TRBJ2-2
D gene: .
clone size: .
CDR3 length: 13
V gene: TRBV28
CDR3 protein: CASSLQGTGELFF
CDR3 DNA: TGTGCCAGCAGTTTACAGGGAACCGGGGAGCTGTTTTTT

J gene: TRBJ1-2
D gene: .
clone size: few
CDR3 length: 15
V gene: TRBV5-4
CDR3 protein: CASSLNGQDFYGYTF
CDR3 DNA: TGTGCCAGCAGCTTGAATGGGCAGGATTTCTATGGCTACACCTTC

J gene: TRBJ2-5
D gene: TRBD1
clone size: .
CDR3 length: 14
V gene: TRBV6-5
CDR3 protein: CASSWGQGRETQYF
CDR3 DNA: TGTGCCAGCAGTTGGGGACAGGGAAGGGAGACCCAGTACTTC

J gene: TRBJ2-3
D gene: TRBD2
clone size: .
CDR3 length: 14
V gene: TRBV29-1
CDR3 protein: CSGSGTRGADTQYF
CDR3 DNA: TGCAGCGGGAGCGGGACTAGGGGCGCAGATACGCAGTATTTT

J gene: TRBJ2-3
D gene: .
clone size: few
CDR3 length: 12
V gene: TRBV5-1
CDR3 protein: CASSFFADTQYF
CDR3 DNA: TGCGCCAGCAGCTTCTTCGCAGATACGCAGTATTTT

J gene: TRBJ1-1
D gene: .
clone size: once
CDR3 length: 13
V gene: TRBV5-1
CDR3 protein: CASSLGVSTEAFF
CDR3 DNA: TGCGCCAGCAGCCTCGGGGTGAGCACTGAAGCTTTCTTT

J gene: TRBJ2-5
D gene: TRBD1
clone size: .
CDR3 length: 17
V gene: TRBV7-2
CDR3 protein: CASSLGFGQGVQETQYF
CDR3 DNA: TGTGCCAGCAGCTTAGGGTTTGGACAGGGGGTCCAAGAGACCCAGTACTTC

J gene: TRBJ1-5
D gene: .
clone size: many
CDR3 length: 17
V gene: TRBV21-1
CDR3 protein: CASSKGHIEDSNQPQHF
CDR3 DNA: TGTGCCAGCAGCAAAGGTCACATTGAGGATAGCAATCAGCCCCAGCATTTT

J gene: TRBJ1-2
D gene: TRBD1
clone size: .
CDR3 length: 14
V gene: TRBV5-4
CDR3 protein: CASSSGQGDRGYTF
CDR3 DNA: TGTGCCAGCAGCTCCGGACAGGGGGATCGCGGCTACACCTTC

J gene: TRBJ2-3
D gene: .
clone size: .
CDR3 length: 16
V gene: TRBV28
CDR3 protein: CASQYFRGGGTDTQYF
CDR3 DNA: TGTGCCAGCCAGTATTTTAGGGGGGGTGGCACAGATACGCAGTATTTT

J gene: TRBJ2-1
D gene: TRBD2
clone size: .
CDR3 length: 16
V gene: TRBV7-2
CDR3 protein: CASSLVALAGAFEQFF
CDR3 DNA: TGTGCCAGCAGCTTAGTTGCACTAGCGGGAGCATTTGAGCAGTTCTTC

J gene: TRBJ2-2
D gene: .
clone size: many
CDR3 length: 17
V gene: TRBV7-9
CDR3 protein: CASSLERAGRHTGELFF
CDR3 DNA: TGTGCCAGCAGCTTAGAAAGGGCGGGACGGCACACCGGGGAGCTGTTTTTT

J gene: TRBJ2-7
D gene: TRBD2
clone size: .
CDR3 length: 15
V gene: TRBV18
CDR3 protein: CASSPAASGLYEQYF
CDR3 DNA: TGTGCCAGCTCACCAGCGGCTAGCGGTCTCTACGAGCAGTACTTC

J gene: TRBJ1-3
D gene: .
clone size: .
CDR3 length: 15
V gene: TRBV9
CDR3 protein: CASSDLGGTGNTIYF
CDR3 DNA: TGTGCCAGCAGCGACTTAGGAGGGACTGGAAACACCATATATTTT